A selection of T cell receptor beta chains follows, all from one sample in a study of PD-1 blockade in mismatch repair-deficient tumors. The method was immunoSEQ multiplex PCR; TCRdb's version includes in-frame clones alone and lacks a portion of them. The repertoire has about 49,000 clones, roughly 82% of them found once; the top ten carry less than 3.5%. The sample consisted of PBMCs, taken before pembrolizumab treatment. All receptors come from an adult with mismatch repair-deficient cancer. Both conserved end residues are part of each CDR3. D genes are given only for firm matches. The size of a clone is reported for some rows only, either as once, few or many, or as a class for expanded clones.

clone size,D gene,J gene,V gene,CDR3 protein,CDR3 DNA
.,.,TRBJ2-6,TRBV14,CASSQGHASGANVLTF,TGTGCCAGCAGCCAAGGGCATGCGTCCGGGGCCAACGTCCTGACTTTC
few,TRBD1,TRBJ1-2,TRBV7-9,CASSLQGDGYTF,TGTGCCAGCAGCCTACAGGGGGATGGCTACACCTTC
.,.,TRBJ2-5,TRBV5-4,CASSIDHAETQYF,TGTGCCAGCAGCATCGACCACGCAGAGACCCAGTACTTC
.,.,TRBJ1-2,TRBV21-1,CASRTQGCYTF,TGTGCCAGCAGGACACAGGGATGCTACACCTTC
.,.,TRBJ2-1,TRBV4-1,CASSQVALADNEQFF,TGCGCCAGCAGCCAAGTGGCACTAGCAGACAATGAGCAGTTCTTC
.,.,TRBJ1-2,TRBV5-6,CASSLMTDSSF,TGTGCCAGCAGCCTCATGACAGACTCGAGCTTC
.,TRBD2,TRBJ2-1,TRBV9,CASSILGTSGMNEQFF,TGTGCCAGCAGCATCCTCGGGACTAGCGGGATGAATGAGCAGTTCTTC
.,TRBD1,TRBJ2-1,TRBV7-3,CASSVTGGTYNEQFF,TGTGCCAGCAGCGTTACAGGGGGGACCTACAATGAGCAGTTCTTC
few,TRBD1,TRBJ1-2,TRBV27,CASSGTGRYGYTF,TGTGCCAGCTCAGGGACAGGACGCTATGGCTACACCTTC
.,.,TRBJ2-7,TRBV6-1,CASSEVLYEQYF,TGTGCCAGCAGTGAAGTACTCTACGAGCAGTACTTC
.,.,TRBJ1-3,TRBV9,CASSGPYSGNTIYF,TGTGCCAGCAGCGGTCCTTACTCTGGAAACACCATATATTTT
.,.,TRBJ1-4,TRBV19,CASSITNEKLFF,TGTGCCAGTAGTATAACTAATGAAAAACTGTTTTTT